The T cell receptor (beta chain) described here comes from a study of early T cells in non-severe SARS-CoV-2 infection. Looking at the study overall: Unsorted whole-blood RNA was sequenced in bulk, leaving chains unpaired. Study results and caveats: Using VDJdb, the matching emphasized anti-spike CD8 responses while missing private and CD4 specificities.

Germline V gene data show CDR1 as SGHVS and CDR2 as FNYEAQ. The CDR3 totals 18 residues. V shed 5 bases and J 6 bases; nucleotides not matched to a gene: 11. Each CDR3 protein gets one entry after TCRdb re-called the 5' RACE reads with MiXCR. The data show tens of thousands of distinct CDR3 sequences, roughly a tenth seen once. This clonotype came up a few times. Its antigen is not identified. The chain joins TRBV7-6 to TRBJ2-1; 15 nucleotides align to TRBD2. The receptor's source is an adult who was a healthcare worker with PCR-confirmed SARS-CoV-2 infection or an uninfected control (not recorded which). Sequencing was done on a sample of whole blood. The CDR3 bases are TGTGCCAGCAGCGCCGGACTAGCGGGAGGGCCTAGATTCAATGAGCAGTTCTTC. Its protein is CASSAGLAGGPRFNEQFF.